These T cell receptor beta chains were read from a single sample in a study of blood T cells in healthy people across ages. One entry per CDR3 protein, called by TCRdb with MiXCR from the 5' RACE reads. The sample has 800,000 or so distinct CDR3 sequences; approximately 65% are singletons. The sequencing sample was made of blood. The origin of the receptors is a man younger than 45 in good health. Each CDR3 is given with its conserved first and last residue. Each record gives: clone size, D gene, V gene, J gene, CDR3 protein, CDR3 DNA. A D gene is named only where the DNA matches it firmly. Only some rows state a clone size, as once, few, many or a class for expanded clones.

size: .
D: TRBD1
V: TRBV9
J: TRBJ2-1
CDR3: CASSDQGAEVSYNEQFF
DNA: TGTGCCAGCAGCGATCAGGGGGCAGAGGTCTCCTACAATGAGCAGTTCTTC

size: many
D: .
V: TRBV28
J: TRBJ1-1
CDR3: CASSHSLMTGTAEAFF
DNA: TGTGCCAGCAGTCATTCACTAATGACAGGAACGGCTGAAGCTTTCTTT

size: .
D: TRBD2
V: TRBV7-9
J: TRBJ2-7
CDR3: CASSQDLAGEEEQYF
DNA: TGTGCCAGCAGCCAAGATCTAGCGGGGGAGGAAGAGCAGTACTTC

size: .
D: TRBD2
V: TRBV12-3/TRBV12-4
J: TRBJ2-3
CDR3: CASSLTSGVSDTQYF
DNA: TGTGCCAGCAGTTTAACTAGCGGGGTCTCAGATACGCAGTATTTT

size: few
D: TRBD1
V: TRBV7-9
J: TRBJ2-7
CDR3: CASSPGQGIEQYF
DNA: TGTGCCAGCAGCCCAGGACAGGGCATCGAGCAGTACTTC

size: .
D: .
V: TRBV27
J: TRBJ2-1
CDR3: CASSLRQVKTDEQFF
DNA: TGTGCCAGCAGTTTAAGGCAGGTGAAGACGGATGAGCAGTTCTTC

size: .
D: TRBD1
V: TRBV15
J: TRBJ2-7
CDR3: CATSMDRGRVLYEQYF
DNA: TGTGCCACCAGCATGGACAGGGGTCGAGTTTTGTACGAGCAGTACTTC

size: .
D: TRBD2
V: TRBV7-9
J: TRBJ2-7
CDR3: CASSLGASGMGEQYF
DNA: TGTGCCAGCAGCTTAGGTGCTAGCGGGATGGGAGAGCAGTACTTC

size: .
D: .
V: TRBV29-1
J: TRBJ2-2
CDR3: CSVGLGTPNTGELFF
DNA: TGCAGCGTTGGCTTAGGGACTCCGAACACCGGGGAGCTGTTTTTT

size: once
D: .
V: TRBV20-1
J: TRBJ1-2
CDR3: CSARDRSHLYGYTF
DNA: TGCAGTGCTAGAGATCGGTCGCACCTCTATGGCTACACCTTC

size: once
D: .
V: TRBV28
J: TRBJ2-4
CDR3: CASSPRILNIQYF
DNA: TGTGCCAGCAGTCCCAGGATTCTAAACATTCAGTACTTC

size: .
D: TRBD2
V: TRBV9
J: TRBJ2-1
CDR3: CASSVDQRGGLWREQFF
DNA: TGTGCCAGCAGCGTAGACCAGCGGGGGGGCCTATGGAGGGAGCAGTTCTTC

size: .
D: TRBD1
V: TRBV9
J: TRBJ2-1
CDR3: CASSPLRQGVYNEQFF
DNA: TGTGCCAGCAGCCCTCTCCGACAGGGGGTTTACAATGAGCAGTTCTTC

size: .
D: .
V: TRBV15
J: TRBJ2-5
CDR3: CATSPARGGTQETQYF
DNA: TGTGCCACCAGCCCAGCCCGGGGAGGCACCCAAGAGACCCAGTACTTC

size: once
D: .
V: TRBV20-1
J: TRBJ1-5
CDR3: CSASYGQLNQPQHF
DNA: TGCAGTGCTAGTTACGGACAGCTCAATCAGCCCCAGCATTTT

size: .
D: .
V: TRBV9
J: TRBJ1-1
CDR3: CASSPRGVSGAFF
DNA: TGTGCCAGCAGCCCCCGCGGGGTGTCTGGAGCTTTCTTT

size: many
D: TRBD1
V: TRBV7-9
J: TRBJ2-5
CDR3: CASRSGTGETQYF
DNA: TGTGCCAGCAGAAGTGGGACAGGAGAGACCCAGTACTTC

size: once
D: TRBD2
V: TRBV27
J: TRBJ2-1
CDR3: CASSFFAGGLHEQFF
DNA: TGTGCCAGCAGTTTTTTTGCGGGGGGGCTCCATGAGCAGTTCTTC

size: .
D: .
V: TRBV20-1
J: TRBJ2-5
CDR3: CSASDLQEAQYF
DNA: TGCAGTGCTTCGGACTTGCAAGAGGCCCAGTACTTC

size: .
D: .
V: TRBV6-6
J: TRBJ1-6
CDR3: CASSPPDNSPLHF
DNA: TGTGCCAGCAGCCCACCGGATAATTCACCCCTCCACTTT

size: .
D: .
V: TRBV27
J: TRBJ2-5
CDR3: CASSSSPGQQETQYF
DNA: TGTGCCAGCAGTTCGTCGCCAGGGCAGCAAGAGACCCAGTACTTC

size: .
D: .
V: TRBV12-3/TRBV12-4
J: TRBJ1-6
CDR3: CASSLGSTSPLHF
DNA: TGTGCCAGCAGTTTGGGTTCTACTTCACCCCTCCACTTT

size: .
D: .
V: TRBV7-2
J: TRBJ1-6
CDR3: CASSSLGRGKMALHF
DNA: TGTGCCAGCAGCAGCCTCGGACGGGGTAAAATGGCCCTCCACTTT

size: .
D: .
V: TRBV12-3/TRBV12-4
J: TRBJ2-1
CDR3: CASSLAVDEQFF
DNA: TGTGCCAGCAGTTTAGCAGTGGATGAGCAGTTCTTC